This TCR beta chain was documented in a study of a mutant IDH1 vaccine in newly diagnosed glioma (dated by TCRdb to the early 2020s). For the wider study: In the chemotherapy-containing groups, vaccination started alongside temozolomide cycles, whereas in patients who had radiotherapy alone it started 4-6 weeks after radiotherapy. Of the approximately 34 patients who were treated, around 62% were male and roughly 38% were female, and the mean age was about 40 years. Before enrollment, most patients had been given radiochemotherapy with temozolomide as standard therapy, while the rest had received either radiotherapy alone or temozolomide alone. The week-35 safety follow-up was designated visit V12, and the week-47 end of study was designated visit V13. Peripheral blood was collected at six visits: V03 (baseline), V05, V07, V10, V12 and V13. Longitudinal TCRB deep sequencing was done for about two dozen treated patients, wherever samples were available for exploratory analyses. On the study overall, not on this receptor specifically: Immune responses induced by the vaccine were seen in over 90% of patients across multiple MHC alleles. The authors noted that analyses of patient blood samples could not be reproduced because of sample limitations. Pseudoprogression seemed to be unrelated to changes in the top peripheral T cell clonotypes found by TCRB sequencing. PBMC samples for TCRB deep sequencing were selected based on availability.

V loses 0 bases, J loses 6 bases, and the germline ends lie 15 bases apart. According to the germline V gene, CDR1 reads SNHLY and CDR2 reads FYNNEI. From cysteine to phenylalanine, the CDR3 is 15 amino acids long. The DNA shown is the 45-base CDR3, in frame from base 1. This clone was recorded only once. There is no known antigen for this receptor. No much larger clonotype is one base removed from it; base qualities were not supplied. Libraries came from the immunoSEQ multiplex PCR assay. The hsTCRB Kit was used according to the manufacturer's protocol to amplify rearranged TCR beta chain sequences. An Illumina MiSeq was used to sequence the TCRB libraries. Per the source publication's procedure: The kit vendor's proprietary platform handled demultiplexing, trimming and gene mapping. The table comes from immuneACCESS by way of TCRdb, which keeps in-frame sequences with V and J called. Part of the clones is missing from these tables; in studies checked, under half for an unresolved V gene and the rest for unknown reasons. V, J and clone size were drawn from that table, and D and trimming were deduced from the DNA. The sample table holds tens of thousands of clones, of which around four fifths were seen once. The ten largest account for approximately 4.5% of the sample.

In the paper's terms, the time point label means: week 35, safety follow-up. Each vaccine dose, consisting of 300 ug of a 20-mer mutant IDH1 peptide in Montanide, was administered subcutaneously with topical imiquimod. Patients received eight vaccinations in weeks 1, 3, 5, 7, 11, 15, 19 and 23, corresponding to visits V03 through V10. All donors had newly diagnosed IDH1-mutant astrocytomas of WHO grade 3 or 4 that showed loss of nuclear ATRX. The samples were drawn from NOA16, a multicentre, single-arm, open-label phase I trial in Germany that tested a mutant IDH1 peptide vaccine in humans for the first time. The DNeasy Blood and Tissue Kit was used to extract genomic DNA from EDTA blood for TCRB sequencing.

The chain is encoded by TRBV2 joined to TRBJ2-7; the D gene is perhaps TRBD2, from 5 matching bases. The receptor was derived from a woman in her late teens or twenties with glioma. This specimen was PBMCs, taken from a glioma patient whose treatment included an IDH1 peptide vaccine. The CDR3 reads as follows: CASSEATGWGAEQYF. The nucleotide sequence reads as follows: TGTGCCAGCAGTGAAGCAACCGGTTGGGGAGCCGAGCAGTACTTC.